The clone carrying this T cell receptor (beta chain) showed up just a few times. As yet, its antigen is unknown. These data originate in a study of T cells after yellow fever vaccination. V dropped 4 bases and J dropped 5 bases, with 15 bases sitting between them. The CDR3 totals 14 residues. Germline loops: CDR1 SQVTM, CDR2 ANQGSEA. General observations from the study: Clones that expanded after primary vaccination mostly reappeared after the booster (less than 98% CD4, around 87% CD8).

Conversion of TCR transcripts into cDNA relied on 5'RACE template switching, which added a universal primer site and UMIs. TCRdb itself ran the 5' RACE reads through MiXCR, one entry per CDR3 protein. The sample shows some 500,000 distinct CDR3 sequences, approximately 15% of them seen only once. This chain connects TRBV29-1 to TRBJ2-1; D possibly uses TRBD1 or TRBD2 (6 bases each). The sequenced sample was PBMCs, obtained on the day of the yellow fever booster vaccination. The clonotype originates from a man aged 25-45 years who received the YFV17D yellow fever vaccine. The CDR3 region is CSVAGQGGNNEQFF. The CDR3 DNA is TGCAGCGTTGCAGGTCAAGGGGGGAACAATGAGCAGTTCTTC.